This TCR beta chain was identified in a study of OX40 agonist ivuxolimab in advanced cancers. The overall study: Prior anti-PD-1, anti-PD-L1 or anti-CTLA-4 therapy was allowed; less than 45% had some.

This table comes from immunoSEQ multiplex PCR, and its TCRdb copy is limited to in-frame clones, with some not included. The sample lists tens of thousands of clones; about 92% were seen once. V was clipped by 6 bases and J by 3 bases; unmatched bases: 4. Germline loops: CDR1 WSHSY, CDR2 SAAADI. The CDR3 has 13 amino acids. This receptor was obtained from an adult with an advanced solid tumor such as melanoma, head and neck, liver or kidney cancer. The sample was CD4+ or CD8+ T cells sorted from blood, taken in a trial of the OX40 agonist ivuxolimab. This chain links TRBV10-2 with TRBJ1-2, with TRBD1 matching 7 bases. The chain's CDR3 is CASSHQGDYGYTF. CDR3 bases: TGCGCCAGCAGCCACCAGGGGGACTATGGCTACACCTTC.